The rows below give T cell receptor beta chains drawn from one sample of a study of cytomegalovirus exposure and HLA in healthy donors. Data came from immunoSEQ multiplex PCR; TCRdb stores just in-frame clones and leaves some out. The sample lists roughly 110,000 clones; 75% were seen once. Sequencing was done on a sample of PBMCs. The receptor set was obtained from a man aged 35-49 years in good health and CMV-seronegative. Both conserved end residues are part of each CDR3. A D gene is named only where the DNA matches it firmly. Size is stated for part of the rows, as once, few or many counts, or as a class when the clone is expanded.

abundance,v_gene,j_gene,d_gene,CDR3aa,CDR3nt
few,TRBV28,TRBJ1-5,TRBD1,CAIKGAGNQPQHF,TGTGCCATCAAGGGGGCGGGGAATCAGCCCCAGCATTTT
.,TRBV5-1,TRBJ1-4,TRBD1,CASSLAPGQGREKLFF,TGCGCCAGCAGCTTAGCACCGGGACAGGGGCGGGAAAAACTGTTTTTT
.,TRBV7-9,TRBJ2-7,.,CASSFVAVGSYEQYF,TGTGCCAGCAGCTTTGTCGCGGTCGGATCCTACGAGCAGTACTTC
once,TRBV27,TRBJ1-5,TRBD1,CASRLTGGLRQPQHF,TGTGCCAGCCGTCTTACAGGGGGCCTCAGACAGCCCCAGCATTTT
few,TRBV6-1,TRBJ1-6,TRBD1,CASSETPTGANNSPLHF,TGTGCCAGCAGTGAAACCCCGACAGGGGCTAATAATTCACCCCTCCACTTT
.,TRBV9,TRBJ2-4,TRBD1,CASSSGTGGGLSAKNIQYF,TGTGCCAGCAGCTCAGGGACAGGGGGCGGTTTGAGCGCCAAAAACATTCAGTACTTC
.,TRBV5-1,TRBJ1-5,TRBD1,CASRSQGRSNQPQHF,TGCGCCAGCAGGTCACAGGGGCGTAGCAATCAGCCCCAGCATTTT
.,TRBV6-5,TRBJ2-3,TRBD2,CASSLRGGTDTQYF,TGTGCCAGCAGTCTACGGGGGGGTACAGATACGCAGTATTTT
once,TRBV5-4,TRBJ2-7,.,CASSPDGGSYEQYF,TGTGCCAGCAGCCCGGACGGGGGCTCCTACGAGCAGTACTTC
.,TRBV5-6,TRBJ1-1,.,CASSPRGGANTEAFF,TGTGCCAGCAGCCCCCGGGGAGGGGCGAACACTGAAGCTTTCTTT